The present TCR beta chain was sequenced within a study of human T cells and chemical hapten exposure. About the study: Patients having alopecia areata, totalis or universalis were mostly female.

As to time point: patch test 1, 2 weeks after DPC sensitization. Sample treatment: therapeutic diphenylcyclopropenone sensitization with weekly scalp DPC. CDR3 size: 14 residues. Germline loops: CDR1 MGHRA, CDR2 YSYEKL. V was cut by 1 base and J by 5 bases, with 9 bases left in between. Each CDR3 protein is one row after TCRdb ran MiXCR on the RACE reads. The sample records approximately 400,000 distinct CDR3 sequences, about 4.8% being singletons. This clonotype was recorded a few times. The TCR sequence derives from a woman aged 50 to 65 with alopecia areata. Some clones in this sample may be carry-over from other donors' samples. The chain combines TRBV4-1 with TRBJ1-5; maybe TRBD1 (5 bases). This specimen consisted of whole blood, obtained in connection with sensitization to the hapten diphenylcyclopropenone (DPC). CDR3 nucleotide sequence: TGCGCCAGCAGCCAAGGAAGCAGGGATCAGCCCCAGCATTTT. Translated: CASSQGSRDQPQHF.